This entry describes one T cell receptor beta chain. Its antigen is unidentified. Looked up from germline, CDR1 is MDHEN and CDR2 is SYDVKM. The CDR3 loop spans 14 amino acids. The V end lost 5 bases, the J end lost 2 bases, and 10 bases lay between the germline ends. The PCR contained 60 Vbeta and 13 Jbeta primers. Method: immunoSEQ multiplex PCR; TCRdb's copy keeps in-frame clones and lacks some. Among roughly 200,000 clones, around 76% were seen once, and the ten largest hold around 1.9%. The sample comes from a study of cytomegalovirus exposure and HLA in healthy donors. General study findings and limits: With high specificity and sensitivity, the classifier reportedly diagnosed cytomegalovirus status.

Sample: PBMCs. The J gene is TRBJ1-5, the V gene TRBV28; D gene ambiguous. This clonotype was obtained from a man aged 25-45 years in good health and CMV-seronegative. The CDR3 here is CASSLFEGNQPQHF. CDR3 DNA sequence: TGTGCCAGCAGTCTGTTCGAGGGCAATCAGCCCCAGCATTTT.